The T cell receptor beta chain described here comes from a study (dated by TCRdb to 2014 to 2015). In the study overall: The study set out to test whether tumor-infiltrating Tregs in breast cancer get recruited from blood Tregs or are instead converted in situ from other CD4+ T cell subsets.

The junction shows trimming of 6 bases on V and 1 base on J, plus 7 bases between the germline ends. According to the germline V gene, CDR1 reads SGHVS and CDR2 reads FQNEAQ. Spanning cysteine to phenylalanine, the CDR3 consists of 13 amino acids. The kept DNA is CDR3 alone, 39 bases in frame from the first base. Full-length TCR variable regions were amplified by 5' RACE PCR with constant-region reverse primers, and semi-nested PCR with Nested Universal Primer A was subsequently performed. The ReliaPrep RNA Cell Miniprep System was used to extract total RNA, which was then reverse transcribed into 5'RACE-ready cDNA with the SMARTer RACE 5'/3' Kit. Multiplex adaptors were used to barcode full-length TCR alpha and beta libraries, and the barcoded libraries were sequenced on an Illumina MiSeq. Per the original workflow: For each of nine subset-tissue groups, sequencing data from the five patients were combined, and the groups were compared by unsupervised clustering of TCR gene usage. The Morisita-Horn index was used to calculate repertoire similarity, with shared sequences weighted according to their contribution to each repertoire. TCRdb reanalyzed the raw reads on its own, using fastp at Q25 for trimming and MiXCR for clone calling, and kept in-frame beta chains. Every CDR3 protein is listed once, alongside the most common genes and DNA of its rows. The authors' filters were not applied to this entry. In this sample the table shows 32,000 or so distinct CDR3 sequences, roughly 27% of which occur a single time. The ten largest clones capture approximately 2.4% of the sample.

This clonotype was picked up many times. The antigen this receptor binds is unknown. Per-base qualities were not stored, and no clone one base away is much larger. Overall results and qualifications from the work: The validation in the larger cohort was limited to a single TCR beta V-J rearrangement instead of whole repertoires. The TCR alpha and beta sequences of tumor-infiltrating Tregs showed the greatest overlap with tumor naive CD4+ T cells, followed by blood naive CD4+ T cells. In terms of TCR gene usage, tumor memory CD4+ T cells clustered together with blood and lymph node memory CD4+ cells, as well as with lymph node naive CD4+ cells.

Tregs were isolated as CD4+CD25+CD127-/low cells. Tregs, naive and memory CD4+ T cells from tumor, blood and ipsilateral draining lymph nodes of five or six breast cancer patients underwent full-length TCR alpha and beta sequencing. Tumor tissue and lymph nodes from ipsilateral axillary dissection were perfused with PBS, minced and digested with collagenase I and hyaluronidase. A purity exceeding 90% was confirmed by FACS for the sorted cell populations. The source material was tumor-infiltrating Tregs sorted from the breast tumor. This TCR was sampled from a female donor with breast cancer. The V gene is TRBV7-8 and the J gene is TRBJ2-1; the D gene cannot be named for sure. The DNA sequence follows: TGTGCCAGCAGGCTTAATTCCTACAATGAGCAGTTCTTC. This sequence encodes CASRLNSYNEQFF.